This TCR beta chain was observed in a study of blood T cell repertoires in COVID-19. As for the study in general: COVID-19 samples, acute and convalescent, were from the United States, Italy and Spain.

Looked up from germline, CDR1 is ENHRY and CDR2 is SYGVKD. The length of the CDR3 is 14 residues. V lost 3 bases and J 2 bases, leaving 10 bases between the germline ends. Assay: immunoSEQ multiplex PCR; the TCRdb copy retains only in-frame clones and omits some. The sample records approximately 96,000 clones, around nine tenths being singletons. The V gene is TRBV10-3, the J gene TRBJ1-1; D may be TRBD1 (5 bases). Input material: peripheral blood. The TCR was taken from a human donor with COVID-19, enrolled during active disease. The donor label of this sample is uncertain. In nucleotides, the CDR3 is TGTGCCATCAGTGACGTGACAGTAAACACTGAAGCTTTCTTT. This codes for CAISDVTVNTEAFF.